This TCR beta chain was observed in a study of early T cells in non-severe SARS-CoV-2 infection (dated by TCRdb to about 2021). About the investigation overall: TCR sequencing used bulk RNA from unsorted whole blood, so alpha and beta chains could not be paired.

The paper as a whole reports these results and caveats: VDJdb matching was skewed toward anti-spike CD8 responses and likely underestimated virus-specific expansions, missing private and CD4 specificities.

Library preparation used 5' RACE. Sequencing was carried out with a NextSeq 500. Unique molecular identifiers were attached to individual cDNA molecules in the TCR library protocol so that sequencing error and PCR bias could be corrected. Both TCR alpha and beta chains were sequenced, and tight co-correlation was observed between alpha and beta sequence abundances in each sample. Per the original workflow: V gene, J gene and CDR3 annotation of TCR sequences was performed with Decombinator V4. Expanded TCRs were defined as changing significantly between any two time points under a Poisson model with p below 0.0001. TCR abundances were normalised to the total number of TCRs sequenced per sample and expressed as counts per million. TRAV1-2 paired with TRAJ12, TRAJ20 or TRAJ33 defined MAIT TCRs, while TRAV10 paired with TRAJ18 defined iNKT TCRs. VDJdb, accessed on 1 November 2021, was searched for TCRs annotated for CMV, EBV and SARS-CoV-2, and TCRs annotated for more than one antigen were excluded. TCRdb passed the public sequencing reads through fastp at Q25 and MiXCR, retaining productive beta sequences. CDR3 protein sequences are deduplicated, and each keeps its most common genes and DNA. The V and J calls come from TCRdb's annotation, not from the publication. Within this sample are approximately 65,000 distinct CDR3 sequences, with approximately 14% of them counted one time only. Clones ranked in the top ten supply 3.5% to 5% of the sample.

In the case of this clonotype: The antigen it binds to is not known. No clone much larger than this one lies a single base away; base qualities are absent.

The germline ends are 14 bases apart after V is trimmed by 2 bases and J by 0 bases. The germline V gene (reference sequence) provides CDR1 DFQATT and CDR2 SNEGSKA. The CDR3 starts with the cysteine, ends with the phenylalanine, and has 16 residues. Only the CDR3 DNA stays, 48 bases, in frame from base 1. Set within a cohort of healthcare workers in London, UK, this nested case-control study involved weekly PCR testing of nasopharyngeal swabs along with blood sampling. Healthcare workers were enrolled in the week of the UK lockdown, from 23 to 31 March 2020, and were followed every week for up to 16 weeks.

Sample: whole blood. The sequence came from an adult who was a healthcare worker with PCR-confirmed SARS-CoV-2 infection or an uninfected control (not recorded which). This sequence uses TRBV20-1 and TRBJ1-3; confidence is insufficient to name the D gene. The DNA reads TGCAGTGCTAGACCCACGGCCTTCGACTCTGGAAACACCATATATTTT. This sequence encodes CSARPTAFDSGNTIYF.